Listed here are 26 T cell receptor beta chains from one sample, sequenced in a study of OX40 agonist ivuxolimab in advanced cancers. Data came from immunoSEQ multiplex PCR; TCRdb stores just in-frame clones and leaves some out. The data contain around 80,000 clones, approximately 88% of them singletons. This material consisted of CD4+ or CD8+ T cells sorted from blood, taken in a trial of the OX40 agonist ivuxolimab. The origin of the receptors is an adult with an advanced solid tumor such as melanoma, head and neck, liver or kidney cancer.

The chain has TRBV5-4 and TRBJ2-7; D gene uncertain. CDR1 is SGHNT and CDR2 is YYREEE in the germline V gene (reference sequence). There are 13 residues in the CDR3. Trimming pared 0 bases from V and 6 bases from J, leaving 10 bases between. CDR3 in DNA: TGTGCCAGCAGCTTGGAGCCTAGAGGCGAGCAGTACGTC. This gives the protein CASSLEPRGEQYV.

This chain joins TRBV18 and TRBJ2-1; 15 bases agree with TRBD2. J gave up 0 bases and V 6 bases, and 9 bases lay outside the gene matches. The CDR3 sequence is 19 residues long. CDR1 is KGHSH, CDR2 LQKENI, per germline. CDR3 coding DNA: TGTGCCAGCTCGCGGGGGACTAGCGGGGGGCCGAGCTCCTACAATGAGCAGTTCTTC. It codes for CASSRGTSGGPSSYNEQFF.

This chain uses TRBV7-2 with TRBJ2-3; 9 bases agree with TRBD1. Germline CDR1 SGHTA, CDR2 FQGNSA. J was trimmed by 3 bases and V by 3 bases; bases with no gene match: 7. The CDR3 totals 16 residues. As DNA, the CDR3 is TGTGCCAGCAGCTTCGTCGGGACAGGGTTTACAGATACGCAGTATTTT. Encoded protein: CASSFVGTGFTDTQYF. The variable domain in full, with the rest retrieved from reference TRBV7-2 and TRBJ2-3, is GAGVSQSPSNKVTEKGKDVELRCDPISGHTALYWYRQSLGQGLEFLIYFQGNSAPDKSGLPSDRFSAERTGGSVSTLTIQRTQQEDSAVYLCASSFVGTGFTDTQYFGPGTRLTVL.

This chain connects TRBV7-9 to TRBJ2-5; possibly TRBD1 or TRBD2 for D (6 bases each). V gave up 5 bases and J gave up 2 bases, with 9 bases separating them. Germline lookup yields CDR1 SEHNR and CDR2 FQNEAQ (reference sequence). The CDR3 extends over 13 amino acids. The CDR3 DNA reads TGTGCCAGCAGCGCGGGACAACAAGAGACCCAGTACTTC. As protein: CASSAGQQETQYF.

The rearrangement links TRBV6-5 to TRBJ2-7, with D tentatively TRBD1 (5 bases). This CDR3 region has 14 residues. CDR1 and CDR2 from the germline V gene are MNHEY and SVGAGI. V was trimmed by 11 bases and J by 6 bases, leaving 23 bases between them. The CDR3: CAGQVSGGDGEQYV. CDR3 nucleotide sequence: TGTGCCGGACAAGTTAGTGGCGGAGATGGCGAGCAGTACGTC.

The chain carries TRBV19 and TRBJ2-7; either TRBD1 or TRBD2 may fit D (5 bases each). The V and J ends lost 10 bases and 3 bases respectively, with 31 bases between them. Germline V CDR1 and CDR2: LNHDA, SQIVND (reference sequence). This CDR3 is 18 amino acids long. The CDR3 here is CATRQTGTSLFQIYEQYF. In DNA, the CDR3 is TGTGCCACTAGACAGACCGGGACGTCCCTCTTCCAGATCTACGAGCAGTACTTC.

For this clone: The limits of the CDR3 on the DNA are not certain, so only TCRdb's listed CDR3 is given. The chain is built from TRBV12-5 and TRBJ2-5; TRBD1, the D gene given by the table, was not confirmed from the DNA. The CDR3 is 16 amino acids in total, end residues counted. Germline-derived CDR1 and CDR2 are LGHNT and FRNRAP. CDR3 region: CASGSGQGQGADRADF.

The chain joins TRBV5-1 to TRBJ2-1; TRBD2 matches at 9 bases. The junction had 9 bases not matched to a gene; V was cut back by 4 bases and J by 7 bases. The CDR3 has 15 amino acids. Germline CDR1 reads SGHRS; CDR2 reads YFSETQ. The CDR3 sequence: CASSLQQTSGNEQFF. In DNA form, the CDR3 reads TGCGCCAGCAGCCTCCAACAGACTAGCGGTAATGAGCAGTTCTTC. The whole variable domain, filled in from reference TRBV5-1 and TRBJ2-1, reads KAGVTQTPRYLIKTRGQQVTLSCSPISGHRSVSWYQQTPGQGLQFLFEYFSETQRNKGNFPGRFSGRQFSNSRSEMNVSTLELGDSALYLCASSLQQTSGNEQFFGPGTRLTVL.

The chain uses TRBV9 and TRBJ2-5; perhaps TRBD1 as D (5 bases). V lost 2 bases and J lost 5, with 16 bases in between. CDR1 and CDR2 (germline): SGDLS, YYNGEE. The CDR3 loop spans 15 amino acids. The CDR3 nucleotides are TGTGCCAGCAGCGTGGCTCAGGGCCTCGGGGAGACCCAGTACTTC. It translates to CASSVAQGLGETQYF.

The chain links TRBV11-2 to TRBJ1-1; D gene ambiguous. This CDR3 comprises 14 residues. The V gene lost 2 bases and the J gene lost 4 bases, with 11 bases spanning the gap. Looked up from germline, CDR1 is SGHAT and CDR2 is FQNNGV. The CDR3 spells CASSLRSQLTEAFF. The DNA of the CDR3 is TGTGCCAGCAGCTTACGAAGTCAACTCACTGAAGCTTTCTTT.

The chain combines TRBV4-1 with TRBJ1-4, with D possibly being TRBD1 (6 bases). There are 15 residues in the CDR3. The V gene lost 5 bases and the J gene lost 0 bases, with 10 bases spanning the gap. CDR1 and CDR2 from the germline V gene are MGHRA and YSYEKL. CDR3 sequence (DNA): TGCGCCAGCAGCTTACAGGGCTCAACTAATGAAAAACTGTTTTTT. It translates to CASSLQGSTNEKLFF.

The CDR3 nucleotides are TGTGCCAGTAGTAGGGGGGGAGTGGGACAAGAGACCCAGTACTTC. This codes for CASSRGGVGQETQYF. The chain carries TRBV19 and TRBJ2-5, with 7 nucleotides matching TRBD2. Germline values: CDR1 LNHDA, CDR2 SQIVND (reference sequence). The CDR3 is made up of 15 amino acids. Trimming took 4 bases from V and 2 from J; bases not matched to a gene: 7.

V usage is TRBV4-3 and J usage is TRBJ2-1; D is ambiguous. Germline V gives CDR1 LGHNA, CDR2 YSLEER. This CDR3 comprises 14 residues. Trimming left V 5 bases short and J 9 bases short, with 17 bases between. CDR3 sequence: CASSGRLDSGEQFF. The CDR3, as DNA: TGCGCCAGCAGCGGTCGACTGGATTCGGGTGAGCAGTTCTTC.

The chain couples TRBV7-8 to TRBJ1-4; no firm D call. The germline gives CDR1 SGHVS, CDR2 FQNEAQ. The CDR3 extends over 16 amino acids. V dropped 5 bases and J dropped 8 bases, with 21 bases sitting between them. Written as DNA, the CDR3 is TGTGCCAGCAGCACCCCGGACCGATATAGTTACGAAAAACTGTTTTTT. This codes for CASSTPDRYSYEKLFF. The full variable domain, in which reference TRBV7-8 and TRBJ1-4 provide the parts outside the CDR3, is GAGVSQSPRYKVAKRGQDVALRCDPISGHVSLFWYQQALGQGPEFLTYFQNEAQLDKSGLPSDRFFAERPEGSVSTLKIQRTQQEDSAVYLCASSTPDRYSYEKLFFGSGTQLSVL.

V gene TRBV6-5 combines with J gene TRBJ2-2, with D perhaps matching TRBD1 (7 bases). V was shortened by 0 bases and J by 6 bases, with 14 bases between the two germline ends. CDR1 and CDR2 from the germline V gene are MNHEY and SVGAGI. CDR3 length: 16 amino acids. Here the CDR3 reads CASSYSRRGQAGELFF. The CDR3 DNA reads TGTGCCAGCAGTTACTCGAGGAGGGGGCAGGCCGGGGAGCTGTTTTTT.

This clone appeared a single time. The chain recombines TRBV19 with TRBJ2-5, with 7 bases aligning to TRBD1. CDR1 is LNHDA, CDR2 SQIVND, per germline (reference sequence). Trimming removed 4 bases from V and 5 bases from J; junction bases left unmatched: 10. The CDR3 runs 15 residues. CDR3 loop: CASSTVQGIGETQYF. DNA for the CDR3: TGTGCCAGTAGTACGGTACAGGGGATTGGGGAGACCCAGTACTTC.

V and J are TRBV7-9 and TRBJ1-4, with D possibly matching TRBD1 (6 bases). The CDR3 runs to 14 residues. Trimming took 1 base from V and 7 from J, leaving 10 bases between them. CDR1 and CDR2 from the germline V gene are SEHNR and FQNEAQ (reference sequence). The CDR3 DNA sequence: TGTGCCAGCAGCTTAGACAGGGCAGGTGAAAAACTGTTTTTT. This translates into CASSLDRAGEKLFF.

The gene calls are TRBV9 and TRBJ2-3; TRBD1 matches at 12 bases. V gave up 0 bases and J gave up 6 bases; unmatched junction bases: 8. The CDR3 is 17 residues long. Per germline, CDR1 SGDLS and CDR2 YYNGEE. The CDR3 nucleotides are TGTGCCAGCAGCGTAGGTGGGACAGGGGGCGCCGGGGATACGCAGTATTTT. It yields the protein CASSVGGTGGAGDTQYF.

This chain connects TRBV27 to TRBJ1-1; no clear D. V was trimmed by 3 bases and J by 0 bases, leaving 17 bases between them. The V gene's germline CDR1 is MNHEY and CDR2 SMNVEV (reference sequence). There are 17 residues in the CDR3. CDR3 sequence: CASSFSVGETVNTEAFF. In DNA, the CDR3 is TGTGCCAGCAGTTTTTCGGTGGGCGAGACTGTGAACACTGAAGCTTTCTTT.

This clone was observed a handful of times. This chain uses TRBV7-7 with TRBJ2-3; 12 bases agree with TRBD2. J was trimmed by 2 bases and V by 5 bases; bases with no gene match: 5. Germline V lookup: CDR1 SSHAT, CDR2 FNYEAQ (reference sequence). The CDR3 covers 16 residues. CDR3 nucleotides: TGTGCCAGCAGCCTAGGGACTAGCGGGCTCACAGATACGCAGTATTTT. Translating it yields CASSLGTSGLTDTQYF.

The gene calls are TRBV5-6 and TRBJ2-1; D possibly corresponds to TRBD1 (6 bases). The germline CDR1 and CDR2 sequences are SGHDT and YYEEEE. The ends were cut back, 1 base at V and 12 bases at J, with 14 bases in the middle. The CDR3 has 13 residues. The CDR3 bases are TGTGCCAGCAGCTTGCCACAGGGCCGGGGGCAGTTCTTC. Translation: CASSLPQGRGQFF.

The V gene is TRBV6-4, the J gene TRBJ1-1; 7 bases align to TRBD1. The V gene's germline CDR1 is MRHNA and CDR2 SNTAGT. The CDR3 loop spans 16 amino acids. V was pared by 8 bases and J by 6 bases, with 18 bases of the junction left unmatched. The CDR3 DNA is TGTGCCAGCGGCCGGGGAAGGGCAGGGGGTCATCCTGAAGCTTTCTTT. Amino acid sequence: CASGRGRAGGHPEAFF.

This clone has just one count. This chain joins TRBV2 and TRBJ2-1, with a possible D match to TRBD2 (7 bases). V was cut by 2 bases and J by 8 bases, with 13 bases left in between. Germline V gene sequence: CDR1 SNHLY, CDR2 FYNNEI. There are 14 residues in the CDR3. CDR3 nucleotides: TGTGCCAGCAGTGAAAGGGAGGGGGGGGATGAGCAGTTCTTC. It yields the protein CASSEREGGDEQFF. The full variable domain, with the rest looked up from reference TRBV2 and TRBJ2-1, is EPEVTQTPSHQVTQMGQEVILRCVPISNHLYFYWYRQILGQKVEFLVSFYNNEISEKSEIFDDQFSVERPDGSNFTLKIRSTKLEDSAMYFCASSEREGGDEQFFGPGTRLTVL.

The chain recombines TRBV27 with TRBJ1-3, with D unresolved. The CDR3 spans 13 residues. CDR1 and CDR2 (germline): MNHEY, SMNVEV (reference sequence). V lost 3 bases and J lost 4, with 7 bases in between. The CDR3 nucleotides read TGTGCCAGCAGTTTTGGTCAAGGAAACACCATATATTTT. This translates into CASSFGQGNTIYF.

This clone was seen once. The CDR3 reads CASRTSGGASYEQYV. DNA of the CDR3: TGTGCCAGCAGAACTAGCGGGGGGGCCTCCTACGAGCAGTACGTC. The J gene is TRBJ2-7, the V gene TRBV11-2; 13 bases are shared with TRBD2. The V segment lost 6 bases and the J segment 0 bases; nucleotides outside the gene matches: 2. CDR1 is SGHAT and CDR2 is FQNNGV in the germline V gene. The CDR3 has 15 amino acids.

The chain carries TRBV6-1 and TRBJ1-4, with D possibly TRBD1 on 6 matching bases. Germline V CDR1 and CDR2: MNHNS, SASEGT. There are 14 residues in the CDR3. The V and J ends lost 6 bases and 8 bases respectively, with 16 bases between them. The CDR3 DNA sequence: TGTGCCAGCAGGGGGACAAAGGGAGGGGAAAAACTGTTTTTT. Protein: CASRGTKGGEKLFF.